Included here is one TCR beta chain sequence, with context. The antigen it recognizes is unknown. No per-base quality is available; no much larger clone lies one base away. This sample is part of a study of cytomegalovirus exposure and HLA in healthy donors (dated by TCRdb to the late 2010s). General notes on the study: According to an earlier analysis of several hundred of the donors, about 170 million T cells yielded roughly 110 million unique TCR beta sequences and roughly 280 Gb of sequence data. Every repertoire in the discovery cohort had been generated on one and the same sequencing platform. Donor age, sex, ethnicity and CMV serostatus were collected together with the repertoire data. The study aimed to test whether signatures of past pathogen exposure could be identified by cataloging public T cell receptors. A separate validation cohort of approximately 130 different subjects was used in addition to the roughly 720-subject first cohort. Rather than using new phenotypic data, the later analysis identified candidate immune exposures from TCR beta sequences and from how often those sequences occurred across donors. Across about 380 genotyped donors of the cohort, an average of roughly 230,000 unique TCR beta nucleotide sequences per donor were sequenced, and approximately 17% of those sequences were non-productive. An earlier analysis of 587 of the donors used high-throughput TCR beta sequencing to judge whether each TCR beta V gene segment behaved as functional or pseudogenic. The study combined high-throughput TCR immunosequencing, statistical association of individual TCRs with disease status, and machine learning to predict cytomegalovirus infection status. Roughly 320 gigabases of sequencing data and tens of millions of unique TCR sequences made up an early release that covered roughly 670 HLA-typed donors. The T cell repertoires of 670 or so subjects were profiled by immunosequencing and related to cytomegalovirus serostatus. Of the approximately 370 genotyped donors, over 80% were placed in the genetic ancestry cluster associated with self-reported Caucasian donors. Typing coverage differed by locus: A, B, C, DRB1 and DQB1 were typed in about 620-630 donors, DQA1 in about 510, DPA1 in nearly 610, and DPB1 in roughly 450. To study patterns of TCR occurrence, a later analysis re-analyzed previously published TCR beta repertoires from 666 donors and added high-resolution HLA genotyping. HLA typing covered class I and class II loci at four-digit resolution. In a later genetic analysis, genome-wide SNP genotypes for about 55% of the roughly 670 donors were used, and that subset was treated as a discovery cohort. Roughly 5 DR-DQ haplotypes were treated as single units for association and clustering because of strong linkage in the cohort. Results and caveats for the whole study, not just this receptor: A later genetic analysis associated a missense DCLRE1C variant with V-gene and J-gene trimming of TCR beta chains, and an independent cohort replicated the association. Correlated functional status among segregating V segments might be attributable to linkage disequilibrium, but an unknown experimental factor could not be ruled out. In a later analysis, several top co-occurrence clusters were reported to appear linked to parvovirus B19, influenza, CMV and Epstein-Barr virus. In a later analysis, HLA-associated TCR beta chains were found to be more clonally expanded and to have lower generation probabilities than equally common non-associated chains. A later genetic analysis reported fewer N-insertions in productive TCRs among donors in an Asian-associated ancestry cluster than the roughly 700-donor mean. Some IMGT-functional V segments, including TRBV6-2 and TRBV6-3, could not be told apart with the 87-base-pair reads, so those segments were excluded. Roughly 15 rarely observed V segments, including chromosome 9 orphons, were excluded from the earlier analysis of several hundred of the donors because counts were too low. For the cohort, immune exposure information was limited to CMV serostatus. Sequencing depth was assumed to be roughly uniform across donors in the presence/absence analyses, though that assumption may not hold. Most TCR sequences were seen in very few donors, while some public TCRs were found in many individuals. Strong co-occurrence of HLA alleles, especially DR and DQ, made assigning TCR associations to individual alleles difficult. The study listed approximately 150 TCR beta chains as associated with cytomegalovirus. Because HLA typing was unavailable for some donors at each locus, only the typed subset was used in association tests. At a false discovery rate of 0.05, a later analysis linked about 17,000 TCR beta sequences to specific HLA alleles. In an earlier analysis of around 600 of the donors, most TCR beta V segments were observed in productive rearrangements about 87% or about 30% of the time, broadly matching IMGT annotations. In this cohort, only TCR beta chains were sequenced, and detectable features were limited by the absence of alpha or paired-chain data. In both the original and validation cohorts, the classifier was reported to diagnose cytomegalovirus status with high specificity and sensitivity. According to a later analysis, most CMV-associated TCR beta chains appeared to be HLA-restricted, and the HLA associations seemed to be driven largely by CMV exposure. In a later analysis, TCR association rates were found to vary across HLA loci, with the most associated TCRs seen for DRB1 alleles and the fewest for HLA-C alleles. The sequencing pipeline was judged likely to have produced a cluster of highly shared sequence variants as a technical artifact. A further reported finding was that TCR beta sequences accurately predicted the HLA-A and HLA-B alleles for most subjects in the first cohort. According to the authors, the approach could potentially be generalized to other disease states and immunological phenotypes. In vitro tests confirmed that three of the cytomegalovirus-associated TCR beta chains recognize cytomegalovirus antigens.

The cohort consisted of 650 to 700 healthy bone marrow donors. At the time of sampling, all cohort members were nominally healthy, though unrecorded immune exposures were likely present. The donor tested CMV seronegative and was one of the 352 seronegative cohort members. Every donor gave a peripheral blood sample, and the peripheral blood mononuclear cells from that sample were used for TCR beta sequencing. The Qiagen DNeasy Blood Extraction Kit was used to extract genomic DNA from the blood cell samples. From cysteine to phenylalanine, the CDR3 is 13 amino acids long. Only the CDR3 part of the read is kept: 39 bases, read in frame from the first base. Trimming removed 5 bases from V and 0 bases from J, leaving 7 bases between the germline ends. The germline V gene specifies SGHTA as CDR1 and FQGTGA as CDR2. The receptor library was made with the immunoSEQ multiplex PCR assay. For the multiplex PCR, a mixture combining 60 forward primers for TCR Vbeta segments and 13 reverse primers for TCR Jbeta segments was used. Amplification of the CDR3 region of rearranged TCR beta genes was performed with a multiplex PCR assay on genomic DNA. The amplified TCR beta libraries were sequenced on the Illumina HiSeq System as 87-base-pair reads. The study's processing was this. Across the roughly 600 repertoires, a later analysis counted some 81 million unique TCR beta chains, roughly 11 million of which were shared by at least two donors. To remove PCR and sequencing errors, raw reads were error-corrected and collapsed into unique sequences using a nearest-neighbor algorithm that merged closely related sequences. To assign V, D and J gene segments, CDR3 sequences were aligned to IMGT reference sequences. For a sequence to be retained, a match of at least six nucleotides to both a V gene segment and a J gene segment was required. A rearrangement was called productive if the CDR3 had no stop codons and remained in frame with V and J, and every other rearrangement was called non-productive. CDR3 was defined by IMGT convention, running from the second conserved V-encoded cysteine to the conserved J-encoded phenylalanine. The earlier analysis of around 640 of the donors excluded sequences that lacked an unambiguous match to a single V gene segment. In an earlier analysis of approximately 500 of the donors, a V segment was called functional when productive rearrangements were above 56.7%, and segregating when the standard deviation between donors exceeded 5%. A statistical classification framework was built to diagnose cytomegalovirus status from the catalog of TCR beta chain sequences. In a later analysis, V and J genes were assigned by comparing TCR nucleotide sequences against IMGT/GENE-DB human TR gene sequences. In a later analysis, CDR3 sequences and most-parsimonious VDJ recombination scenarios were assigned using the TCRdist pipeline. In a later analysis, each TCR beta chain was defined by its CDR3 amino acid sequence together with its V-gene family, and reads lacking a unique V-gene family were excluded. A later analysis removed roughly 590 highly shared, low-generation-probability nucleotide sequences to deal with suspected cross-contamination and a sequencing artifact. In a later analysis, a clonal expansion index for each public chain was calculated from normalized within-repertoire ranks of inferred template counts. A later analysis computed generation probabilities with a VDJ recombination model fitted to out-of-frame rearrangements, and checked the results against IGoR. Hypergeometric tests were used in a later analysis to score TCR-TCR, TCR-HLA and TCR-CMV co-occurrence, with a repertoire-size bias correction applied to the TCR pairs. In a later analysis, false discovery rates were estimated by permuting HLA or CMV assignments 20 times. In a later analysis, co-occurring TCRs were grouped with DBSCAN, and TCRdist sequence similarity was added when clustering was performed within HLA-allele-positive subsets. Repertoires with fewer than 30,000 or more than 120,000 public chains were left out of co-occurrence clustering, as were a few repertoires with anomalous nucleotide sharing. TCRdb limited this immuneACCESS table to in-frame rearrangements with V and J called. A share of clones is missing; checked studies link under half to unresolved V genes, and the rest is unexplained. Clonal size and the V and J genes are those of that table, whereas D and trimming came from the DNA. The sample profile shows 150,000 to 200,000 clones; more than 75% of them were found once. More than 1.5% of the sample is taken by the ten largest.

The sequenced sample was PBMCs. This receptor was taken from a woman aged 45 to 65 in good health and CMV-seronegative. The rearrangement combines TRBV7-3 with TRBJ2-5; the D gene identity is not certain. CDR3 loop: CASSPSYQETQYF. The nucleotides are TGTGCCAGCAGCCCTAGTTACCAAGAGACCCAGTACTTC.